This T cell receptor beta chain was recorded in a study of T cell responses to AZD1222 COVID-19 vaccine. Study context: Pooling covered second doses at about 4 or about 12 weeks. Notes on the study in general: Nearly half of spike-specific TCRs reportedly go after variant regions that carry no mutations.

A remark on this clone: Its antigen remains unidentified.

This table comes from immunoSEQ multiplex PCR, and its TCRdb copy is limited to in-frame clones, with some not included. Here the sample spans 95,000 to 150,000 clones, roughly 93% being singletons. In germline, CDR1 is SGHNT, CDR2 YYREEE (reference sequence). The ends were cut back, 4 bases at V and 2 bases at J, with 13 bases in the middle. The CDR3 is made up of 14 amino acids. Here the sequenced sample was peripheral blood, taken on day 0 of AZD1222 vaccination. This TCR was sampled from an adult in good health. V and J are TRBV5-4 and TRBJ2-7, with a tentative D call TRBD1 (5 bases). The CDR3 DNA is TGTGCCAGCAGCCATGGGGCAGCTCCCTACGAGCAGTACGTC. This sequence encodes CASSHGAAPYEQYV.